The clone carrying this TCR beta chain was detected ten times or more. Antigen specificity is unknown. This entry belongs to a study of neurological immune-mediated disorders. Whole-study findings and limits: Sharing of CDR3 amino acid sequences among expanded clones across subjects was absent, suggesting private repertoires in all groups.

It was by 5'RACE with 10-nucleotide random UMIs that the cDNA was made. Sequencing runs each generated in excess of 180 million TCR-beta sequences derived from 15-18 subjects. TCRdb ran MiXCR on the 5' RACE reads and lists one entry per CDR3 protein. The data hold tens of thousands of distinct CDR3 sequences, with about 6% observed a single time. Trimming shortened V by 3 bases and J by 5 bases, and 13 bases separated the two germline ends. The CDR3 contains 15 residues. CDR1 SGHTA and CDR2 FQGNSA come from the germline V gene. The sequence was obtained from a woman between 40 and 50 years old in good health. This chain links TRBV7-2 with TRBJ2-2, with D hard to call. The sample consisted of CD4+ T cells from blood. The CDR3, as DNA: TGTGCCAGCAGCTTGGTCAGGCCGAGGACCGGGGAGCTGTTTTTT. This translates into CASSLVRPRTGELFF.